This T cell receptor (beta chain) was recovered during a study of shared clonotypes between healthy human individuals. Clones were read by immunoSEQ multiplex PCR, and TCRdb kept only the in-frame ones, dropping some. The sample carries around 690,000 clones, roughly 87% recorded once. The CDR3 length is 11 residues. V gave up 7 bases and J gave up 10 bases; unmatched junction bases: 7. Germline V gives CDR1 SQVTM, CDR2 ANQGSEA. Sequencing was performed on memory CD8+ T cells from PBMCs. This sample's subset: CD45RO+ cells pooled with CCR7-negative TemRA cells. V usage is TRBV29-1 and J usage is TRBJ2-1, with 7 bases lining up with TRBD1. This TCR came from a man aged 18-30 years in good health. Some clones in this sample may be carry-over from other donors' samples. In nucleotides, the CDR3 is TGCAGCGAGCTGACAGGGCGCGAGCAGTTCTTC. The encoded protein is CSELTGREQFF.